The T cell receptor (beta chain) described here comes from a study of blood T cell repertoires in COVID-19. About the research overall: Italy, Spain and the United States were the sources of the convalescent and acute COVID-19 samples. From T cells, B-cell-depleted T cells, or PBMCs came the material, which was cDNA or gDNA.

Trimming removed 3 bases from V and 4 bases from J, with 15 bases in between. Germline V lookup: CDR1 SGHAT, CDR2 FQNNGV. The CDR3 has 15 amino acids. Generated by immunoSEQ multiplex PCR, the TCRdb table keeps only in-frame clones and is missing some. The sample holds roughly 250,000 clones, approximately 87% seen once. The chain recombines TRBV11-2 with TRBJ2-5, with a tentative D call TRBD2 (6 bases). The sequence was obtained from a human donor in a cohort sampled during active COVID-19. Sequencing was done on a sample of peripheral blood. The CDR3 DNA reads TGTGCCAGCAGCTTGCCATCGGGGGTAGGAGAGACCCAGTACTTC. The encoded protein is CASSLPSGVGETQYF.